This T cell receptor (beta chain) was found in a study of blood T cell repertoires in COVID-19. Study-wide context: Nucleic acid was either cDNA or gDNA, and it came from T cells, B-cell-depleted T cells, or PBMCs.

This table comes from immunoSEQ multiplex PCR, and its TCRdb copy is limited to in-frame clones, with some not included. The repertoire consists of some 320,000 clones, with about 85% occurring once and the leading ten covering approximately 1.9%. Cohorts were assigned according to the clinical history that participants reported. A case of COVID-19 had been met by exposed participants within 2 weeks before study entry. The length of the CDR3 is 15 residues. CDR1 is SGHAT and CDR2 is FQNNGV in the germline V gene. The V and J ends lost 1 base and 5 bases, in that order; junction bases with no gene match: 4.

This chain connects TRBV11-2 to TRBJ2-7; 11 bases line up with TRBD2. Sequences were obtained from PBMCs or T cells enriched from blood (not recorded which). This TCR came from a woman in her 30s who had been exposed to COVID-19. CDR3 sequence reads: CASSLALLAGDEQYF. The CDR3 nucleotides read TGTGCCAGCAGCTTAGCTCTACTAGCGGGAGACGAGCAGTACTTC.